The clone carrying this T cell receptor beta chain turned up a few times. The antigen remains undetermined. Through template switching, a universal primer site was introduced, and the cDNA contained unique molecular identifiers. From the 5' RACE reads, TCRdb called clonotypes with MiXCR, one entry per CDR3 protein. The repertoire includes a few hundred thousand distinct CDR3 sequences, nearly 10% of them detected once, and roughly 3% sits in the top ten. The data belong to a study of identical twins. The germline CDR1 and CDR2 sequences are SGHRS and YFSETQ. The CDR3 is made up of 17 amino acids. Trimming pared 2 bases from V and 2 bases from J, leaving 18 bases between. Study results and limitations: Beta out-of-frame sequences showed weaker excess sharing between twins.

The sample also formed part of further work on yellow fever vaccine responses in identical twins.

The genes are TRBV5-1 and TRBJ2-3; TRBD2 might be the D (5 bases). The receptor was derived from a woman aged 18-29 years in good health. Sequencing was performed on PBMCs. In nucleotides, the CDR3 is TGCGCCAGCAGCTTAGGTACTAGGGCTCCCAACACAGATACGCAGTATTTT. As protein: CASSLGTRAPNTDTQYF.